The sequence of this T cell receptor (beta chain) was determined in a study of tumor-infiltrating lymphocytes in localized non-small cell lung cancer. Overall study results and limits: Each assay used a separate piece of the same tissue. TCR sequencing covered a subset of patients with enough tissue. Compared with uninvolved lung, tumors showed higher T cell infiltration by TCRbeta sequencing.

This CDR3 comprises 15 residues. Looked up from germline, CDR1 is MNHEY and CDR2 is SVGAGI. Trimming stripped 5 bases from V and 3 bases from J, with 17 bases between. This clone is termed medium-sized. Its antigen is as yet unknown. Using immunoSEQ multiplex PCR, the repertoire was profiled, and TCRdb retains in-frame clones only, with some absent. The sample lists 6,500 to 7,000 clones, just under 75% occurring once. This clonotype was obtained from a human donor with non-small cell lung cancer. The J gene is TRBJ2-7, the V gene TRBV6-5, with D maybe TRBD1 (6 bases). Sequenced material: lung tumor tissue. As DNA, the CDR3 is TGTGCCAGCAGTCTGACAGGTGGGGGAATCTACGAGCAGTACTTC. Protein: CASSLTGGGIYEQYF.